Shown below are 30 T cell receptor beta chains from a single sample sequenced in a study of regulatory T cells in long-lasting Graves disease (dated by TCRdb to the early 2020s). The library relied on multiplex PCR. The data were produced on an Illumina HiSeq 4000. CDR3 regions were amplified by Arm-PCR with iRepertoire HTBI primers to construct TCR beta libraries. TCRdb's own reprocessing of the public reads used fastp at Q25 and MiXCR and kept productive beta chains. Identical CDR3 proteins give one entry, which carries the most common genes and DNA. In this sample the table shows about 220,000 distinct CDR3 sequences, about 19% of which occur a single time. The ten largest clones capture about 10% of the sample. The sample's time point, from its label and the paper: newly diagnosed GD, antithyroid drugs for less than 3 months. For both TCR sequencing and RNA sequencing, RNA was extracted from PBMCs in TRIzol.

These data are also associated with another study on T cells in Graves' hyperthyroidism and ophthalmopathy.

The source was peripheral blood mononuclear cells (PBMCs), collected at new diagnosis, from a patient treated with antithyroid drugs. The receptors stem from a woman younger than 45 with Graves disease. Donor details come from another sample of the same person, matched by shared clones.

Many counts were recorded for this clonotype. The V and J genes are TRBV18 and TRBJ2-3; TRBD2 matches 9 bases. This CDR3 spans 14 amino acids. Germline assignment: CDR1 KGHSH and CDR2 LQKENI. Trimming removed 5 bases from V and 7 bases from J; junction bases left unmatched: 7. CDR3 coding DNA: TGTGCCAGCTCAACCTGGACTAGCGAAAATACGCAGTATTTT. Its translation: CASSTWTSENTQYF.

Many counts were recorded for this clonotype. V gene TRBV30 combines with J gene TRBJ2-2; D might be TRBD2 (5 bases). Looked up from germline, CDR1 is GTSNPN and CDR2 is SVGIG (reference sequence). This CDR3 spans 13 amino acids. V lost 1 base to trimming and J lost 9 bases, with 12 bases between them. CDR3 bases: TGTGCCTGGAGTGGGGGTAGCGTCCGGGAGCTGTTTTTT. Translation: CAWSGGSVRELFF.

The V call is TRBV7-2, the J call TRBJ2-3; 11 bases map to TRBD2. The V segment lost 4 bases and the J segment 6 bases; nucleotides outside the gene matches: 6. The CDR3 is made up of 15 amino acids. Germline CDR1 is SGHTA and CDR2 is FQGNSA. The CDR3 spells CASSSTSGKTDTQYF. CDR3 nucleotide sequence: TGTGCCAGCAGCTCGACTAGCGGGAAGACGGATACGCAGTATTTT.

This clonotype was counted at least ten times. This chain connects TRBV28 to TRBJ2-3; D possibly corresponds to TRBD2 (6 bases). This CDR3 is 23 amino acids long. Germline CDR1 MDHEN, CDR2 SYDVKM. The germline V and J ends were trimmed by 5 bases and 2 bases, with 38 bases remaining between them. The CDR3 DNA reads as TGTGCCAGCAGTCCTTTCCGGGAGAGACAGCGGAGTCACCCAAAAACTAACACAGATACGCAGTATTTT. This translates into CASSPFRERQRSHPKTNTDTQYF.

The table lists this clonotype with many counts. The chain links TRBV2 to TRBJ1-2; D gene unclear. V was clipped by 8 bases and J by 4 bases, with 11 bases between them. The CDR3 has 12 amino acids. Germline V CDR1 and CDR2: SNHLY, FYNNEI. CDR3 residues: CASRTAVYGYTF. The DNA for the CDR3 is TGTGCCAGCCGGACGGCAGTCTATGGCTACACCTTC.

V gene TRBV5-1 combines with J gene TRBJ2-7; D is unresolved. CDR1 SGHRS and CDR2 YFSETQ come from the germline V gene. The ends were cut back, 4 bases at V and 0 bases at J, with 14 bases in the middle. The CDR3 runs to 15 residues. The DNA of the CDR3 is TGCGCCAGCAGCCCCGAGGCGACAACCTCCTACGAGCAGTACTTC. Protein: CASSPEATTSYEQYF.

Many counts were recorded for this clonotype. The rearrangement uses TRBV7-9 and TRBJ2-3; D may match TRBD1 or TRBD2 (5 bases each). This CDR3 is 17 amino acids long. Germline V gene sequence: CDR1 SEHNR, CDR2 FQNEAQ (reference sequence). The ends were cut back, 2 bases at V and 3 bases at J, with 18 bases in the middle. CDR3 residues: CASSLTGIEGFTDTQYF. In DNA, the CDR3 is TGTGCCAGCAGCTTAACGGGTATCGAGGGGTTTACAGATACGCAGTATTTT.

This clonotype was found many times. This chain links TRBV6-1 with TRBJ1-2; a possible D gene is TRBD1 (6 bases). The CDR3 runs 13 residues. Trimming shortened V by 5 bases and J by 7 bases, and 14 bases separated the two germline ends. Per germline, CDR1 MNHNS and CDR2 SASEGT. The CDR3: CASSQQGMGGYTF. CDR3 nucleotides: TGTGCCAGCAGTCAGCAGGGGATGGGTGGCTACACCTTC.

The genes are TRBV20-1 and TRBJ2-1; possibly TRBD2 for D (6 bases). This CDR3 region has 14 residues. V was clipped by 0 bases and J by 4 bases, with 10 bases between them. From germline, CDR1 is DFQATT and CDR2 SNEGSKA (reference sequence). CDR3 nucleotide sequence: TGCAGTGCTAGAGAGGGGGACTTTTACAATGAGCAGTTCTTC. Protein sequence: CSAREGDFYNEQFF.

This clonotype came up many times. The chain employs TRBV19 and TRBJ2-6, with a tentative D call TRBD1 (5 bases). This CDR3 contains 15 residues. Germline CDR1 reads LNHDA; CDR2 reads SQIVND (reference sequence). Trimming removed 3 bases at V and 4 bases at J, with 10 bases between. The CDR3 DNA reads TGTGCCAGTAGTATTACAGGTACCGGGGCCAACGTCCTGACTTTC. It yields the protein CASSITGTGANVLTF. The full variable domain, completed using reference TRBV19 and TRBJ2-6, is DGGITQSPKYLFRKEGQNVTLSCEQNLNHDAMYWYRQDPGQGLRLIYYSQIVNDFQKGDIAEGYSVSREKKESFPLTVTSAQKNPTAFYLCASSITGTGANVLTFGAGSRLTVL.

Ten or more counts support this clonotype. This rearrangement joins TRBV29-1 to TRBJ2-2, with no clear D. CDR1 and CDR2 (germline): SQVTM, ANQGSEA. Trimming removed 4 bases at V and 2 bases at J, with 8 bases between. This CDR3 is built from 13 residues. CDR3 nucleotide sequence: TGCAGCGTTGGAAGGAGTAACACCGGGGAGCTGTTTTTT. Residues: CSVGRSNTGELFF.

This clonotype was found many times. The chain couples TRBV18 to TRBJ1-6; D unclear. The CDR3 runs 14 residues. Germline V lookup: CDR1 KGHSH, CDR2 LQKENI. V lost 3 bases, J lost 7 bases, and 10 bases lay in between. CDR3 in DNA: TGTGCCAGCTCACCGGCCCGAAGGAATTCACCCCTCCACTTT. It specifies CASSPARRNSPLHF.

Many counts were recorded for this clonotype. CDR3 protein: CASSGGESFDEQFF. The DNA for the CDR3 is TGTGCCAGTAGTGGGGGGGAGTCATTCGATGAGCAGTTCTTC. The chain is built from TRBV19 and TRBJ2-1, with TRBD2 identical over 7 bases. The CDR3 consists of 14 residues. The V and J ends lost 5 bases and 8 bases, in that order; junction bases with no gene match: 9. In germline, CDR1 is LNHDA, CDR2 SQIVND (reference sequence).

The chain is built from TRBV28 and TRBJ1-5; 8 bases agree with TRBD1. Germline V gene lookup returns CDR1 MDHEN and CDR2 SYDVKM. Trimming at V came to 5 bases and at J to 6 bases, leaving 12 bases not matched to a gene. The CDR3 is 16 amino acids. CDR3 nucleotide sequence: TGTGCCAGCAGTCCTAGCGCAGGGGGCGGAGGTCAGCCCCAGCATTTT. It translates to CASSPSAGGGGQPQHF.

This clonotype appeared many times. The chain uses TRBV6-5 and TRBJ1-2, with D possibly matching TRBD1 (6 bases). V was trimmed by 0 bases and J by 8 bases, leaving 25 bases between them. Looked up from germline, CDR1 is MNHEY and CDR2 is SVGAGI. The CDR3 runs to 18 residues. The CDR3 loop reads CASSYSYGGVSDVEGYTF. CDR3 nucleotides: TGTGCCAGCAGTTACTCGTACGGGGGCGTATCGGACGTGGAGGGCTACACCTTC.

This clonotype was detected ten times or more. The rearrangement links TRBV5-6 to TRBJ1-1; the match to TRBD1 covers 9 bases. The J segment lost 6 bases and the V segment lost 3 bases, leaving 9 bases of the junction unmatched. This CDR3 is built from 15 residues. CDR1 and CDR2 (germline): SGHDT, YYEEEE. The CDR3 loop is CASSWGTGRASEAFF. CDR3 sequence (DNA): TGTGCCAGCAGCTGGGGGACAGGGCGGGCGTCTGAAGCTTTCTTT.

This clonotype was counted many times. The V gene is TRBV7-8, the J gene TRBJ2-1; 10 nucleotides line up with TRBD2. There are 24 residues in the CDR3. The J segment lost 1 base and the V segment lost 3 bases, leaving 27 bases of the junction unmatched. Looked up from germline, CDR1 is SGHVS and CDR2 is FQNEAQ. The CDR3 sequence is CASSLPRAVATSGAIVRSYNEQFF. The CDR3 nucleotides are TGTGCCAGCAGCTTGCCCAGGGCCGTCGCAACTAGCGGGGCAATAGTTAGGTCCTACAATGAGCAGTTCTTC.

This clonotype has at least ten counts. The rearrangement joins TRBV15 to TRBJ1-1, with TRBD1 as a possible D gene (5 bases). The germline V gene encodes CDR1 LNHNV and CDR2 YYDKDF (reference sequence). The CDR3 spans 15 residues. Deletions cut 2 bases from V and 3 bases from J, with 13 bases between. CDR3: CATSRRPPGDTEAFF. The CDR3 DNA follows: TGTGCCACCAGCAGAAGGCCCCCGGGGGACACTGAAGCTTTCTTT. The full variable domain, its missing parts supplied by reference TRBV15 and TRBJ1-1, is DAMVIQNPRYQVTQFGKPVTLSCSQTLNHNVMYWYQQKSSQAPKLLFHYYDKDFNNEADTPDNFQSRRPNTSFCFLDIRSPGLGDTAMYLCATSRRPPGDTEAFFGQGTRLTVV.

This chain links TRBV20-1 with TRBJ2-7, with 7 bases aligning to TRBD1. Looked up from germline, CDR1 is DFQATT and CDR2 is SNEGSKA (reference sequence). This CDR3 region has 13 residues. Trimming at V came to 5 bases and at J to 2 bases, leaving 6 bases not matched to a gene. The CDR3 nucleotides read TGCAGTGCTCATACAGGGGCTACCTACGAGCAGTACTTC. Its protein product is CSAHTGATYEQYF.

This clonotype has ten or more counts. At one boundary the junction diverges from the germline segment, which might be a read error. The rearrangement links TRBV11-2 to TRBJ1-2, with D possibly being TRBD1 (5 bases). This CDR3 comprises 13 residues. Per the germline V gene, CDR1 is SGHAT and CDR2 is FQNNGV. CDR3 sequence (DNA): TGTGCCAGCAGCTTAGCCGGGACCTTGATTCTGGTCTTC. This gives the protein CASSLAGTLILVF.

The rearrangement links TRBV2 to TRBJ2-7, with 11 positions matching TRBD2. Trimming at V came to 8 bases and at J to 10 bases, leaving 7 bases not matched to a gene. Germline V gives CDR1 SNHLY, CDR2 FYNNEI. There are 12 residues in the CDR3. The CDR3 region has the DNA TGTGCCAGCCCTAGCGGGGGGACCGAACAGTACTTC. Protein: CASPSGGTEQYF.

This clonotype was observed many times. This CDR3 is CASRSGLVAEAFF. The DNA for the CDR3 is TGTGCCAGCAGGTCAGGGCTAGTCGCTGAAGCTTTCTTT. This rearrangement joins TRBV6-1 to TRBJ1-1, with D perhaps TRBD1 (5 bases). In germline, CDR1 is MNHNS, CDR2 SASEGT. The germline V and J ends were trimmed by 6 bases and 6 bases, with 14 bases remaining between them. This CDR3 region has 13 residues.

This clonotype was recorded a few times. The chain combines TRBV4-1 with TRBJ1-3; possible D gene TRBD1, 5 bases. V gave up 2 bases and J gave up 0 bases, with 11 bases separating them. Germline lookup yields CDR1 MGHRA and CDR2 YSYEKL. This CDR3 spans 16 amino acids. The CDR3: CASSQSSGASGNTIYF. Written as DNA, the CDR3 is TGCGCCAGCAGCCAATCTTCCGGGGCCTCTGGAAACACCATATATTTT.

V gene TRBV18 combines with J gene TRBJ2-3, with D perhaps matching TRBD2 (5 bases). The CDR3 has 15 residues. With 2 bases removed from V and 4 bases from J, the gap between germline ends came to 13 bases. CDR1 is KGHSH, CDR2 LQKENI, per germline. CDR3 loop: CASSPESGFADTQYF. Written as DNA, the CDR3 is TGTGCCAGCTCACCAGAGTCGGGGTTCGCAGATACGCAGTATTTT. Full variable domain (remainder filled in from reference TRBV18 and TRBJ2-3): NAGVMQNPRHLVRRRGQEARLRCSPMKGHSHVYWYRQLPEEGLKFMVYLQKENIIDESGMPKERFSAEFPKEGPSILRIQQVVRGDSAAYFCASSPESGFADTQYFGPGTRLTVL.

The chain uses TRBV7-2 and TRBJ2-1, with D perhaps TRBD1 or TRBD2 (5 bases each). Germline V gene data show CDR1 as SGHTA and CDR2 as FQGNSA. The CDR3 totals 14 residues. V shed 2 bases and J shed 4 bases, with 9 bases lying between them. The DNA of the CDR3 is TGTGCCAGCAGCTTATGGGACCAGTACAATGAGCAGTTCTTC. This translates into CASSLWDQYNEQFF.

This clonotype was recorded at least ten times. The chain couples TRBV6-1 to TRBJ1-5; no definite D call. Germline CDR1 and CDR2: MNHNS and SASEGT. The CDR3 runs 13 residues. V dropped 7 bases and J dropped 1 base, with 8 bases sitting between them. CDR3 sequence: CASTRRSNQPQHF. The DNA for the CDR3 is TGTGCCAGCACCAGGCGGAGCAATCAGCCCCAGCATTTT.

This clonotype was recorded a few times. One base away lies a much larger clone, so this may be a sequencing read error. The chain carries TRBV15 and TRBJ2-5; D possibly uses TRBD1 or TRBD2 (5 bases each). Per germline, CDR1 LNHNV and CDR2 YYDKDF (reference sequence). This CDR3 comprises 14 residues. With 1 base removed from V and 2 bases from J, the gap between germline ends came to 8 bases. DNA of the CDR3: TGTGCCACCAGCAGAGGGGACCATCAAGAGACCCAGTACTTC. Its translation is CATSRGDHQETQYF.

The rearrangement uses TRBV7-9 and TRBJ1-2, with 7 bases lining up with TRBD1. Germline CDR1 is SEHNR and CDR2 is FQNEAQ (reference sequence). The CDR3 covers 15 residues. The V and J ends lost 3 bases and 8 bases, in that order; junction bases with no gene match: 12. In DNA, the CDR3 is TGTGCCAGCAGCTTCACAGGGGTTGGGCCTGGCGGCTACACCTTC. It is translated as CASSFTGVGPGGYTF. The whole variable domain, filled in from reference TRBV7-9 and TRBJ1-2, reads DTGVSQNPRHKITKRGQNVTFRCDPISEHNRLYWYRQTLGQGPEFLTYFQNEAQLEKSRLLSDRFSAERPKGSFSTLEIQRTEQGDSAMYLCASSFTGVGPGGYTFGSGTRLTVV.

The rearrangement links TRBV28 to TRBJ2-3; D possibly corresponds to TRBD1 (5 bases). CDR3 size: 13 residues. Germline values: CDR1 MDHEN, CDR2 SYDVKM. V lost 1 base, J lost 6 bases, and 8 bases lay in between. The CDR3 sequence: CASSLSAGDTQYF. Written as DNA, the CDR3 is TGTGCCAGCAGTTTATCAGCAGGGGATACGCAGTATTTT.

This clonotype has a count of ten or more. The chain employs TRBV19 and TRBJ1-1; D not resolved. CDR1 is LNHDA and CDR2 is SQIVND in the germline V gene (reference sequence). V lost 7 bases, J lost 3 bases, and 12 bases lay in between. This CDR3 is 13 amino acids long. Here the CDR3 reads CASTWSTDTEAFF. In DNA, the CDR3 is TGTGCCAGTACCTGGAGCACTGACACTGAAGCTTTCTTT.